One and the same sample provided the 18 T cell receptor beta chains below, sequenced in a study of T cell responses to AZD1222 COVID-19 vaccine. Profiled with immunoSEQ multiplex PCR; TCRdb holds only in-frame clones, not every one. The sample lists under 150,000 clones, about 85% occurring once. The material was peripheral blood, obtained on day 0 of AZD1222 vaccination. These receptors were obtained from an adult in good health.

The chain's CDR3 is CSALDYNEQFF. CDR3 bases: TGCAGTGCCTTGGACTACAATGAGCAGTTCTTC. The chain uses TRBV20-1 and TRBJ2-1; D is unresolved. V shed 6 bases and J shed 3 bases, with 6 bases lying between them. There are 11 residues in the CDR3. From germline, CDR1 is DFQATT and CDR2 SNEGSKA (reference sequence).

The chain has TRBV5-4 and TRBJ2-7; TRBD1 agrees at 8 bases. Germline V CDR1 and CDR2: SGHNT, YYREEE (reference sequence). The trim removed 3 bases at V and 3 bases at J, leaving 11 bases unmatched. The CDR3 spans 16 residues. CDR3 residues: CASSWAPDRVDYEQYF. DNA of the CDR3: TGTGCCAGCAGCTGGGCCCCGGACAGGGTAGACTACGAGCAGTACTTC.

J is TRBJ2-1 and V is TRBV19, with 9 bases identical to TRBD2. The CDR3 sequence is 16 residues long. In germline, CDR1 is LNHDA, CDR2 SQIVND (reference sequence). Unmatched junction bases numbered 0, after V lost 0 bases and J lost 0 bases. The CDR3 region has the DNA TGTGCCAGTAGTATAGATAGCGGGAGCTCCTACAATGAGCAGTTCTTC. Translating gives CASSIDSGSSYNEQFF. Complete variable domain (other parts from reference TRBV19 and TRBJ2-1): DGGITQSPKYLFRKEGQNVTLSCEQNLNHDAMYWYRQDPGQGLRLIYYSQIVNDFQKGDIAEGYSVSREKKESFPLTVTSAQKNPTAFYLCASSIDSGSSYNEQFFGPGTRLTVL.

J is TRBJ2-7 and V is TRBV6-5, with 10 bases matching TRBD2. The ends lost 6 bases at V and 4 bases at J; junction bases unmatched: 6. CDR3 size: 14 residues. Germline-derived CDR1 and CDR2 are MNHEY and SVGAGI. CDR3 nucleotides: TGTGCCAGCAGGGTCGCTAGCGGGAGTTACGAGCAGTACTTC. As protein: CASRVASGSYEQYF.

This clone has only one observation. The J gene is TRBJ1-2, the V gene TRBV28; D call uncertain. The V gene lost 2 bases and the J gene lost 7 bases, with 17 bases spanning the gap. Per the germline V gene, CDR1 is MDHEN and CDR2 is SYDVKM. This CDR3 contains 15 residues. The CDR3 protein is CASSLIPKTLAGYTF. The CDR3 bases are TGTGCCAGCAGTTTAATCCCAAAGACTCTGGCTGGCTACACCTTC.

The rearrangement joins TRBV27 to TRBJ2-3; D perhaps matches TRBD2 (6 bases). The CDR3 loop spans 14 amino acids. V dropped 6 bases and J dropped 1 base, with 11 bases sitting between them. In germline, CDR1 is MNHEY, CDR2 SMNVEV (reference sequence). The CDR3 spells CASSRGSGTDTQYF. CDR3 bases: TGTGCCAGCAGCCGGGGGTCAGGCACAGATACGCAGTATTTT.

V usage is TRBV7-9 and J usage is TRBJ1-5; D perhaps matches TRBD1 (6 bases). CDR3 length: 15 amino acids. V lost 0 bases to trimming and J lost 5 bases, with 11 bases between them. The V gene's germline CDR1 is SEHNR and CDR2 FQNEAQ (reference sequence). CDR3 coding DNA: TGTGCCAGCAGCTTAGCAGAGGACAGCTATCAGCCCCAGCATTTT. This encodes CASSLAEDSYQPQHF.

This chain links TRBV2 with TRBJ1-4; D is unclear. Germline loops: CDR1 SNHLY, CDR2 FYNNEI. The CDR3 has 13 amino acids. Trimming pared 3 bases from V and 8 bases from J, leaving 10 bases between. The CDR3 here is CASSERGREKLFF. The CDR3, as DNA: TGTGCCAGCAGTGAGCGGGGTCGGGAAAAACTGTTTTTT.

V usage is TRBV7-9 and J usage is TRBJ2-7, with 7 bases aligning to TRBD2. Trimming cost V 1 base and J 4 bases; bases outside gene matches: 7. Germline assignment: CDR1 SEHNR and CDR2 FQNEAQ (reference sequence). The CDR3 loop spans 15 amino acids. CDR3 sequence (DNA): TGTGCCAGCAGCTTAGATATAGCGGGTGCTTACGAGCAGTACTTC. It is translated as CASSLDIAGAYEQYF.

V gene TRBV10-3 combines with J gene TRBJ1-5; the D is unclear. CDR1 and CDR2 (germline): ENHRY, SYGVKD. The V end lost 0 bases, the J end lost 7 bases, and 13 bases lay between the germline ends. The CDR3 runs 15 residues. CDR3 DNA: TGTGCCATCAGTGAGTCGACTATTATGGGGCAGCCCCAGCATTTT. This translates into CAISESTIMGQPQHF.

The CDR3: CASSLETSGYEQYF. The CDR3 DNA reads TGCGCCAGCAGCTTGGAGACTAGCGGATACGAGCAGTACTTC. The gene calls are TRBV5-1 and TRBJ2-7; TRBD2 matches at 9 bases. The CDR3 totals 14 residues. J gave up 4 bases and V 0 bases, and 2 bases lay outside the gene matches. CDR1 and CDR2 (germline): SGHRS, YFSETQ. Based on the CDR3 plus reference TRBV5-1 and TRBJ2-7, the full variable domain is KAGVTQTPRYLIKTRGQQVTLSCSPISGHRSVSWYQQTPGQGLQFLFEYFSETQRNKGNFPGRFSGRQFSNSRSEMNVSTLELGDSALYLCASSLETSGYEQYFGPGTRLTVT.

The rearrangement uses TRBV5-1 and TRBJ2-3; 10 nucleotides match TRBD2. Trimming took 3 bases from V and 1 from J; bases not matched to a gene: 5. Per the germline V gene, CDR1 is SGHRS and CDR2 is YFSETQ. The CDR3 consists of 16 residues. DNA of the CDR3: TGCGCCAGCAGCTCCCGACTAGCGGGCGGCACAGATACGCAGTATTTT. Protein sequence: CASSSRLAGGTDTQYF.

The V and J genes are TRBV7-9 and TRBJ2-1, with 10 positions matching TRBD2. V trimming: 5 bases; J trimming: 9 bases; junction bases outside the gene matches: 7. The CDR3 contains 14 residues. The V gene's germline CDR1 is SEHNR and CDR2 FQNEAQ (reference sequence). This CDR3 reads CASSLGLAGVEQFF. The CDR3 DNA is TGTGCCAGCAGCCTGGGCCTAGCGGGAGTTGAGCAGTTCTTC.

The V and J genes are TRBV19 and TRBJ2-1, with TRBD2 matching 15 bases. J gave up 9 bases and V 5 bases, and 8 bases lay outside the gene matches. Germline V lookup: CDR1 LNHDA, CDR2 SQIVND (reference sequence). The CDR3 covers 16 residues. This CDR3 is CASSPGTSGRLGEQFF. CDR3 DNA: TGTGCCAGTAGTCCCGGGACTAGCGGGAGGTTGGGTGAGCAGTTCTTC.

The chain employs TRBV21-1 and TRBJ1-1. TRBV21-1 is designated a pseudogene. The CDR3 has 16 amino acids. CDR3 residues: CASSTLPGPPDTEAFF. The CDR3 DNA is TGTGCCAGCAGCACTCTTCCGGGACCCCCAGACACTGAAGCTTTCTTT.

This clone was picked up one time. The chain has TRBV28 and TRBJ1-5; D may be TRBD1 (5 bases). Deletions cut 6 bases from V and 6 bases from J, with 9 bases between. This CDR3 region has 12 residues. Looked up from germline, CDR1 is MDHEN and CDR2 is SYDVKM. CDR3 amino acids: CASRGGVQPQHF. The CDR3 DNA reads TGTGCCAGCAGGGGGGGGGTTCAGCCCCAGCATTTT.

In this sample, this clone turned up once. In nucleotides, the CDR3 is TGCGCCAGCAGCCAGGTTCCCGGGGCCCTCTCTGGAAACACCATATATTTT. Its translation: CASSQVPGALSGNTIYF. The genes are TRBV4-1 and TRBJ1-3, with D maybe TRBD1 (5 bases). There are 17 residues in the CDR3. Trimming removed 3 bases from V and 0 bases from J, with 15 bases in between. CDR1 and CDR2 (germline): MGHRA, YSYEKL.

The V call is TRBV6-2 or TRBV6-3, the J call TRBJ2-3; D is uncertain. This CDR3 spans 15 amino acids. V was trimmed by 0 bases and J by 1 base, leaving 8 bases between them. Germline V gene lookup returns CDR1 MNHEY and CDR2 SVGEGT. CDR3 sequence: CASSYSFGGTDTQYF. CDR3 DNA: TGTGCCAGCAGTTACTCGTTTGGAGGCACAGATACGCAGTATTTT.